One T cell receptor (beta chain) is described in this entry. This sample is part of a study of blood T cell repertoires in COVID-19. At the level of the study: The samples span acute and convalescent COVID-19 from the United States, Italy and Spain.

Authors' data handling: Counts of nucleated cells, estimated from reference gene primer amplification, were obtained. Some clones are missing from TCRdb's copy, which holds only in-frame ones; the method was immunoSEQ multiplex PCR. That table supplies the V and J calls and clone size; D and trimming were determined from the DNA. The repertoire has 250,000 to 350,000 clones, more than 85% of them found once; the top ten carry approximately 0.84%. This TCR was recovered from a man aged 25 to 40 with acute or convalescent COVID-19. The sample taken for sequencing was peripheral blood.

The CDR3, as DNA: TGTGCCAGCAAACTAGCGGGTGGCAATGAGCAGTTCTTC. Translating it yields CASKLAGGNEQFF. V usage is TRBV5-5 and J usage is TRBJ2-1; 9 nucleotides agree with TRBD2. Unmatched junction bases numbered 4, after V lost 6 bases and J lost 6 bases. The germline CDR1 and CDR2 sequences are SGHKS and YYEKEE (reference sequence). The CDR3 sequence is 13 residues long.